This T cell receptor (beta chain) was found in a study of beta chain features in type 1 diabetes. Study-wide findings and caveats: PCR, the amplification step, might favor shorter templates, equally in patients and controls. Among patients with Type 1 diabetes, TCRB CDR3s were moderately but significantly shorter in every one of the four CD4+ subsets.

Germline values: CDR1 SGDLS, CDR2 YYNGEE. The CDR3 runs 15 residues. With 4 bases removed from V and 0 bases from J, the gap between germline ends came to 14 bases. A note on this clone: Its antigen is currently unknown.

Reverse transcription of all isolated RNA meant that expressed TCRB transcripts were sequenced. Profiled with immunoSEQ multiplex PCR; TCRdb holds only in-frame clones, not every one. The data contain around 690,000 clones, roughly 12% of them singletons. Sequencing was done on a sample of naive CD4+ T cells from blood. The chain couples TRBV9 to TRBJ2-7; D gene unclear. The TCR originated in a man aged 30 to 45 with type 1 diabetes. The CDR3 spells CASSSRATYSYEQYF. The CDR3 DNA is TGTGCCAGCAGCTCTCGGGCCACCTACTCCTACGAGCAGTACTTC.